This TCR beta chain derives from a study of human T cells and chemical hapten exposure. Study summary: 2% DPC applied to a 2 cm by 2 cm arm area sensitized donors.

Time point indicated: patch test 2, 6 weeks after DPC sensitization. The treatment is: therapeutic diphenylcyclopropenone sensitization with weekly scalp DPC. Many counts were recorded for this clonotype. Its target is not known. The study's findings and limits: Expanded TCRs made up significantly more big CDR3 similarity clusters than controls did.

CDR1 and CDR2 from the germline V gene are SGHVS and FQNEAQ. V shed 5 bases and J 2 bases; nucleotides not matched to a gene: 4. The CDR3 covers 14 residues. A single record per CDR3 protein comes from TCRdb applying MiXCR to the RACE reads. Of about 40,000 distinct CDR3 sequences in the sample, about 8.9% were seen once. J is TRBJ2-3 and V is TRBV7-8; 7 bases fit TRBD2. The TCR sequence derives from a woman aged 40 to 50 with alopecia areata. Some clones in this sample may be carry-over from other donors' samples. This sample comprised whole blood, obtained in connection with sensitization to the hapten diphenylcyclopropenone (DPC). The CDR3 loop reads CASSRSGATDTQYF. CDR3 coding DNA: TGTGCCAGCAGCCGCAGCGGGGCCACAGATACGCAGTATTTT.